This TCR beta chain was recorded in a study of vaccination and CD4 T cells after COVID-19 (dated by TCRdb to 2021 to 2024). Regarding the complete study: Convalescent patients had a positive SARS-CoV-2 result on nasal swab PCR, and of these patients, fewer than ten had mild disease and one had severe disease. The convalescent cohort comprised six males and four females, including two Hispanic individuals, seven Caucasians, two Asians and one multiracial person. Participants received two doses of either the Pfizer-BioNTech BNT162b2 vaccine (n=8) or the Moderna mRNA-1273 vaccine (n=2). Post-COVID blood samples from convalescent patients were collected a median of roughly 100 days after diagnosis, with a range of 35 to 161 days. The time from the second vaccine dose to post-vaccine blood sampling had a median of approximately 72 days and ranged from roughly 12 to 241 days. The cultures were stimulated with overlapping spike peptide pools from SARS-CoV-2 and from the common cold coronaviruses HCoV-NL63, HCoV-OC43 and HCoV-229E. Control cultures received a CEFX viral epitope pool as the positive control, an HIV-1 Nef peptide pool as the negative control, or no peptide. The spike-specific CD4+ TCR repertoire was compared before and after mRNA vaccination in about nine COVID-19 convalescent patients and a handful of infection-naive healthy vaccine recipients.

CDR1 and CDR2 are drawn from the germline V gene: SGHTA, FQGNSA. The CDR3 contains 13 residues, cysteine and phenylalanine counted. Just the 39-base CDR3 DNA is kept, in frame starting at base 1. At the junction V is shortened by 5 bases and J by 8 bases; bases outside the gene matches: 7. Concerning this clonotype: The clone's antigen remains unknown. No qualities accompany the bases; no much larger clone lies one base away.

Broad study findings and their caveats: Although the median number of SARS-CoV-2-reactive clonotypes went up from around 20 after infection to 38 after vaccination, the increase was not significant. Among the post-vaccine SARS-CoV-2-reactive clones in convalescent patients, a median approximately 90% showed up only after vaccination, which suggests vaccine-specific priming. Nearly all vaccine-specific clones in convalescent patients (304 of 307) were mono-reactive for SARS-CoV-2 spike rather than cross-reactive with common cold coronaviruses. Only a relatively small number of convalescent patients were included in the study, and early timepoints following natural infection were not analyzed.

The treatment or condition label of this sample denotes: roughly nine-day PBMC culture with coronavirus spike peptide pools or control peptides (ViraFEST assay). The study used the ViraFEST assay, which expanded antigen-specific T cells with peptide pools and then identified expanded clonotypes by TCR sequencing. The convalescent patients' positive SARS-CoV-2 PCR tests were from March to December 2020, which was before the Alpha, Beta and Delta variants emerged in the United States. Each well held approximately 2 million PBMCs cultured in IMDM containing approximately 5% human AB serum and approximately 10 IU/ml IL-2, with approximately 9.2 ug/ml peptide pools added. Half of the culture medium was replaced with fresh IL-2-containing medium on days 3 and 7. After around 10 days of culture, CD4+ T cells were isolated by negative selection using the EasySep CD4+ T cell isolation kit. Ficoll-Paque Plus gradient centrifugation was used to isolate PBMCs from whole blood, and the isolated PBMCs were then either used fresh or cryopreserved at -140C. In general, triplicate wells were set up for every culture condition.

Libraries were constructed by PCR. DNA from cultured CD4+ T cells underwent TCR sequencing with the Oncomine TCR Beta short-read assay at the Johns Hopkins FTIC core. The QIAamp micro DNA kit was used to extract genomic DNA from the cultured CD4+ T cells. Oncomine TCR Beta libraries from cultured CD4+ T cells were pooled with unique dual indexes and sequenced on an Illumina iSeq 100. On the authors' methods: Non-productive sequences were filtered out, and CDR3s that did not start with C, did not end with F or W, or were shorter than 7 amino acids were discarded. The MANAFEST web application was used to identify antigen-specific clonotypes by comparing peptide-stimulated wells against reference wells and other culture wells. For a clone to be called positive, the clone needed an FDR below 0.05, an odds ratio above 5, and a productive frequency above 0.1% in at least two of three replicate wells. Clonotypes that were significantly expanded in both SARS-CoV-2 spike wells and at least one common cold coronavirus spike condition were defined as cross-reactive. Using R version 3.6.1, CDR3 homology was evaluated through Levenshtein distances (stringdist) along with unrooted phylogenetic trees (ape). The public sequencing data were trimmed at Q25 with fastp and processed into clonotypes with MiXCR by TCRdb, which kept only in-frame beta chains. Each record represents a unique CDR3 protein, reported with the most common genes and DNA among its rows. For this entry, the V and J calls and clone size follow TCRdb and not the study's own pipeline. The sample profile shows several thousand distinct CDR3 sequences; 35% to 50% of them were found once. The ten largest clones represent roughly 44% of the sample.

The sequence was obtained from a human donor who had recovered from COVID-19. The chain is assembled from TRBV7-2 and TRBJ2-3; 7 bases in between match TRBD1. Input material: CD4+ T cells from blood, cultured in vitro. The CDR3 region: CASSNDRAGTQYF. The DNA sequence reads TGTGCCAGCAGCAACGACAGGGCTGGTACGCAGTATTTT.